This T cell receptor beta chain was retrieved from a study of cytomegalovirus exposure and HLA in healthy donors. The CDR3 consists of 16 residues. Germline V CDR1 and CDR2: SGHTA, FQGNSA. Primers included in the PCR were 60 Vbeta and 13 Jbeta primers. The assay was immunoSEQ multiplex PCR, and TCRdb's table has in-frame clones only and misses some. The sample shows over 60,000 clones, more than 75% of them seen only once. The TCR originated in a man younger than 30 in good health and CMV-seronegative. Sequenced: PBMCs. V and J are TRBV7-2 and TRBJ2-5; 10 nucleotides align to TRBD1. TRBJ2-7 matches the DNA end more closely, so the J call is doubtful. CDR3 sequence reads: CASREGRDRGSYEQYF. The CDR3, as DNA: TGTGCCAGCCGAGAAGGCCGGGACAGGGGCTCCTACGAGCAGTACTTC.